This T cell receptor beta chain was sequenced during a study of blood T cell repertoires in COVID-19. Original data processing: From reference gene primer amplification, estimates of nucleated cell counts were derived. Produced via immunoSEQ multiplex PCR; TCRdb's table is partial and in-frame only. V, J and clone size are taken as reported in that table, and D and trimming were inferred from the DNA itself. Here the sample spans approximately 130,000 clones, around 89% being singletons. CDR1 and CDR2 (germline): SGHVS, FNYEAQ. The V and J ends lost 0 bases and 6 bases, in that order; junction bases with no gene match: 11. The CDR3 consists of 17 residues.

The sequenced sample consisted of peripheral blood. The chain links TRBV7-6 to TRBJ2-1; 7 bases line up with TRBD2. The receptor comes from a man between 65 and 79 years old with active or convalescent COVID-19. The CDR3 bases are TGTGCCAGCAGCTTAGCGGGGGGGAGGGCCTCAGGCAATGAGCAGTTCTTC. Amino acid sequence: CASSLAGGRASGNEQFF.